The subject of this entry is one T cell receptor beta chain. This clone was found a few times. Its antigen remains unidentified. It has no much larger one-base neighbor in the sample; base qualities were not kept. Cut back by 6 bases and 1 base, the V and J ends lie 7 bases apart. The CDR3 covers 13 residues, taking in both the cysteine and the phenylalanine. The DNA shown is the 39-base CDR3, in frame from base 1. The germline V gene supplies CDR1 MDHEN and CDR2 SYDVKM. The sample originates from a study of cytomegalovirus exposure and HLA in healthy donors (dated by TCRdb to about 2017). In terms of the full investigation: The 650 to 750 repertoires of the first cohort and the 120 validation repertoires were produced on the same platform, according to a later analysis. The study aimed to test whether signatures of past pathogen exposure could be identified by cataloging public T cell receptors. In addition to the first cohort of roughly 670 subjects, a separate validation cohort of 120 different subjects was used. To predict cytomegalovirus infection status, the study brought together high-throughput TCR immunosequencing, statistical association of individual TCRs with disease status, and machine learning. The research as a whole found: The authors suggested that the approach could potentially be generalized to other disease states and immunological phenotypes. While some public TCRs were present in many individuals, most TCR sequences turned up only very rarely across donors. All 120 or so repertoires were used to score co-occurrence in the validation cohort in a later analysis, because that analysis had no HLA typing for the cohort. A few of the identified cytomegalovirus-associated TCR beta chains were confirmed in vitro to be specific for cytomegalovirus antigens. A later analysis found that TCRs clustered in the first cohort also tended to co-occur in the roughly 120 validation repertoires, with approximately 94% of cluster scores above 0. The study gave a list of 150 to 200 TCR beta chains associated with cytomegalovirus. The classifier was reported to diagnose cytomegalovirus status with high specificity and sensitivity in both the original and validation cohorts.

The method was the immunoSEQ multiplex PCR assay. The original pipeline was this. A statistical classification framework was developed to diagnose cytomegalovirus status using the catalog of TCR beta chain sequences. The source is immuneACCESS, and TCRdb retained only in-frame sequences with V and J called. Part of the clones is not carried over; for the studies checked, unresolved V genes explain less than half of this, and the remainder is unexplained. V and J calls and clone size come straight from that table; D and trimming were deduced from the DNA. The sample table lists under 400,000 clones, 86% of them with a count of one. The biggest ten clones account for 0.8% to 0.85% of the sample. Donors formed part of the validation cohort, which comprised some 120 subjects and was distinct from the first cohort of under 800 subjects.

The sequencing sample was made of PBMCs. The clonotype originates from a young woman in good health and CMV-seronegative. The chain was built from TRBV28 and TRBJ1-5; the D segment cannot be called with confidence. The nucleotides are TGTGCCAGCAGATCAGGCAGCAATCAGCCCCAGCATTTT. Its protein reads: CASRSGSNQPQHF. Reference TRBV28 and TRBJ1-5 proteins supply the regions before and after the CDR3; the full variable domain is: DVKVTQSSRYLVKRTGEKVFLECVQDMDHENMFWYRQDPGLGLRLIYFSYDVKMKEKGDIPEGYSVSREKKERFSLILESASTNQTSMYLCASRSGSNQPQHFGDGTRLSIL.